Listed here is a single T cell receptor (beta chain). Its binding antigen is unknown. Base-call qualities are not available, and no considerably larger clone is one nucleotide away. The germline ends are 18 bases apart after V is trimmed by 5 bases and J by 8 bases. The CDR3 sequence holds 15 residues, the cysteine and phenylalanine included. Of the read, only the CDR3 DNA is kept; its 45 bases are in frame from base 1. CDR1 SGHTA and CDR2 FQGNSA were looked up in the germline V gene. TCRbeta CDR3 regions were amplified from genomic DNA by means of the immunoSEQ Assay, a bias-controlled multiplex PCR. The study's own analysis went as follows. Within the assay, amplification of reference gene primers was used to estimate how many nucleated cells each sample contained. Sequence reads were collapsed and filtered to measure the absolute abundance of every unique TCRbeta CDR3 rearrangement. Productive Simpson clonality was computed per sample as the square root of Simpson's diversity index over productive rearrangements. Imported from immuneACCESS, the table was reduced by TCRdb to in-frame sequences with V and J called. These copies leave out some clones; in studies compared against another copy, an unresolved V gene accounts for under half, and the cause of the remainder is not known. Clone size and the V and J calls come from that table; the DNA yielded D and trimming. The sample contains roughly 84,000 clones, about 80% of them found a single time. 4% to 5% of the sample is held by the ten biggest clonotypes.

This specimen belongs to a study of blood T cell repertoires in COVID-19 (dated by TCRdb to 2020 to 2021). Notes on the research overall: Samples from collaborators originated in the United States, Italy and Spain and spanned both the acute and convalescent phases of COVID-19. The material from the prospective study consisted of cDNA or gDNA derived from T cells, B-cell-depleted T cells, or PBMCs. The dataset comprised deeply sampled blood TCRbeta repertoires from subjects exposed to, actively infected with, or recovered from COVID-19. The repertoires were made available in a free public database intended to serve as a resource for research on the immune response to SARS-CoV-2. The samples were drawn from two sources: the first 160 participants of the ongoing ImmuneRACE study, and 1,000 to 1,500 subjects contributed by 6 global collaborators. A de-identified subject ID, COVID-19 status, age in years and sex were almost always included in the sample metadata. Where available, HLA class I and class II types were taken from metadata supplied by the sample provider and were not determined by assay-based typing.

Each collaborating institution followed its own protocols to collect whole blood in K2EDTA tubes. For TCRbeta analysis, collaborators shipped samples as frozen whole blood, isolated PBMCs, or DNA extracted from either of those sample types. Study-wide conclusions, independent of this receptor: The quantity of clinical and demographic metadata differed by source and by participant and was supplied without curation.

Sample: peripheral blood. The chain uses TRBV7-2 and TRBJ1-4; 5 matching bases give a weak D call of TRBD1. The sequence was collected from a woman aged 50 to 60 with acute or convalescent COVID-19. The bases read TGTGCCAGCAGCCCAGGAGCCCAGGGATGGGAAAAACTGTTTTTT. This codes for CASSPGAQGWEKLFF.